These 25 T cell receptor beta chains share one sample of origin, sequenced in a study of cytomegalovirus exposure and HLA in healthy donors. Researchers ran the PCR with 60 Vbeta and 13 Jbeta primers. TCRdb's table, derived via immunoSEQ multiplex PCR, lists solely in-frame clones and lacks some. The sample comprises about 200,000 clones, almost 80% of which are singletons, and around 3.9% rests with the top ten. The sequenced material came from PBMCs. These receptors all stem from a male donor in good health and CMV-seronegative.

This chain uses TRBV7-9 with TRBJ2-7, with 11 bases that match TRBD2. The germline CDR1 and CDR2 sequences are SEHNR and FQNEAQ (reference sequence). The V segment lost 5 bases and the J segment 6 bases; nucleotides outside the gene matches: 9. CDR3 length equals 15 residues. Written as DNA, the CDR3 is TGTGCCAGCAGCCCGTCACTAGCGGGAGAGGGCGAGCAGTACTTC. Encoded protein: CASSPSLAGEGEQYF. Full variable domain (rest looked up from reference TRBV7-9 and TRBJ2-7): DTGVSQNPRHKITKRGQNVTFRCDPISEHNRLYWYRQTLGQGPEFLTYFQNEAQLEKSRLLSDRFSAERPKGSFSTLEIQRTEQGDSAMYLCASSPSLAGEGEQYFGPGTRLTVT.

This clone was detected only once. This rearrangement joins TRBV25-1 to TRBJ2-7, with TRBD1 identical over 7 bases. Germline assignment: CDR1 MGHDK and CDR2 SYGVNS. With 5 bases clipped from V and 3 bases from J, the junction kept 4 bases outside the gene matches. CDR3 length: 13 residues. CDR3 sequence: CASSRGQNYEQYF. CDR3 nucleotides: TGTGCCAGCAGTCGGGGACAGAACTACGAGCAGTACTTC.

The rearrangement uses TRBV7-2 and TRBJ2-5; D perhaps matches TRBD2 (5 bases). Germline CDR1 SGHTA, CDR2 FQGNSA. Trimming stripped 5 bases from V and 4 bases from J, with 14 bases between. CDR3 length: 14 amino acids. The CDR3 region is CASSRRGSAETQYF. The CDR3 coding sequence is TGTGCCAGCAGCCGCCGCGGGTCGGCAGAGACCCAGTACTTC.

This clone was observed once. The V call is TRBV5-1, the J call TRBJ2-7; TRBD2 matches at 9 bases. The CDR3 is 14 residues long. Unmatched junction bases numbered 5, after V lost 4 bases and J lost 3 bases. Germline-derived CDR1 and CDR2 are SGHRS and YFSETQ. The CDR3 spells CASSPAGGFYEQYF. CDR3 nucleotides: TGCGCCAGCAGCCCAGCGGGAGGCTTCTACGAGCAGTACTTC.

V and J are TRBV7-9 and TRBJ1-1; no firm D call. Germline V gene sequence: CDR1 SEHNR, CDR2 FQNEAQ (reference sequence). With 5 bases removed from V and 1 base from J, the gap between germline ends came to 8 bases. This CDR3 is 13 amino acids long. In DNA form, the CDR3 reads TGTGCCAGCAGCGCTACGTGGAACACTGAAGCTTTCTTT. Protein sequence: CASSATWNTEAFF. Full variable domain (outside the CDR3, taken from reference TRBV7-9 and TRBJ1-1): DTGVSQNPRHKITKRGQNVTFRCDPISEHNRLYWYRQTLGQGPEFLTYFQNEAQLEKSRLLSDRFSAERPKGSFSTLEIQRTEQGDSAMYLCASSATWNTEAFFGQGTRLTVV.

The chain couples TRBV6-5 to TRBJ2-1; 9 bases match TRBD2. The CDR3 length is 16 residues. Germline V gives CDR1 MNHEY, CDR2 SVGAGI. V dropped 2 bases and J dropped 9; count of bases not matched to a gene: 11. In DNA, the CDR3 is TGTGCCAGCAGTTACGTGTCGGGCGGGAGGGGTGGTGAGCAGTTCTTC. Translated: CASSYVSGGRGGEQFF.

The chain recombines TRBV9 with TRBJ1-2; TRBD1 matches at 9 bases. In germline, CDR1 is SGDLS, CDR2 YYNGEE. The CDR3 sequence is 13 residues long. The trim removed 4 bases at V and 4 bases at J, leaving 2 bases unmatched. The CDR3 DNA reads TGTGCCAGCAGCATGACAGGGGGCTATGGCTACACCTTC. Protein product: CASSMTGGYGYTF.

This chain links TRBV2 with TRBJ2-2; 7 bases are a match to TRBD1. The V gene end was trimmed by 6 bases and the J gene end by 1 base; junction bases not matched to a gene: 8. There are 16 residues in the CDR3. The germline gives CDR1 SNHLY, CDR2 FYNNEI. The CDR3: CASSRTGQRNTGELFF. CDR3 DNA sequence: TGTGCCAGCAGCAGAACGGGACAGCGGAACACCGGGGAGCTGTTTTTT.

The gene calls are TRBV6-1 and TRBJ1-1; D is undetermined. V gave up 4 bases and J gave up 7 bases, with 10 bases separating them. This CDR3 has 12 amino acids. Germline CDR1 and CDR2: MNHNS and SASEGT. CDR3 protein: CASSGVPGEAFF. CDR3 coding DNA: TGTGCCAGCAGTGGGGTTCCGGGTGAAGCTTTCTTT.

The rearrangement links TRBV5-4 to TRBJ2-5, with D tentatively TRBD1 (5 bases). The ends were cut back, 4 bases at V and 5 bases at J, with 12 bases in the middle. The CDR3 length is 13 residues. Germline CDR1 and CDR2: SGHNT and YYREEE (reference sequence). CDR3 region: CASSVQGGETQYF. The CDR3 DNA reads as TGTGCCAGCAGCGTCCAGGGTGGGGAGACCCAGTACTTC.

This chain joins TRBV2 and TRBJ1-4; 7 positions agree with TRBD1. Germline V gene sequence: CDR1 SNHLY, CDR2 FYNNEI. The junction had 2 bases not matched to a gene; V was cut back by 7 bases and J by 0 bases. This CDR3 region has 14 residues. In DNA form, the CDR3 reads TGTGCCAGCACAGGGGGAGCAACTAATGAAAAACTGTTTTTT. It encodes CASTGGATNEKLFF.

CDR3 in DNA: TGTGCCTGGAGTCCGGGAAGGTATGGCTACACCTTC. Its protein is CAWSPGRYGYTF. The V and J genes are TRBV30 and TRBJ1-2, with D hard to call. This CDR3 contains 12 residues. Trimming shortened V by 2 bases and J by 5 bases, and 9 bases separated the two germline ends. CDR1 is GTSNPN, CDR2 SVGIG, per germline (reference sequence).

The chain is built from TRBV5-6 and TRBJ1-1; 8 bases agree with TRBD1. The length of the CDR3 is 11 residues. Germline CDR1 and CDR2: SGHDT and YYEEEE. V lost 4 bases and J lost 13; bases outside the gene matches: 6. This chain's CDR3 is CASSNDRGVFF. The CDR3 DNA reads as TGTGCCAGCAGCAACGACAGGGGAGTTTTCTTT.

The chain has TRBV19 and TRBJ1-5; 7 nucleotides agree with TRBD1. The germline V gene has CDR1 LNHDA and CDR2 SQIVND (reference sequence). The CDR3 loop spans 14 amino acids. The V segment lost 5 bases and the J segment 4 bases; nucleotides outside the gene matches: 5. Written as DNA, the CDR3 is TGTGCCAGTAGTTTCGGGACAGTAAATCAGCCCCAGCATTTT. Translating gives CASSFGTVNQPQHF.

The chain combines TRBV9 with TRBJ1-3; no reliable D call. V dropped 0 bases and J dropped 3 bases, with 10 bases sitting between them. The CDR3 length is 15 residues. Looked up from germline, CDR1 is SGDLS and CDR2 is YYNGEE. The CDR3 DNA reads TGTGCCAGCAGCGTAGGCGGGGAAAGTGGAAACACCATATATTTT. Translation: CASSVGGESGNTIYF.

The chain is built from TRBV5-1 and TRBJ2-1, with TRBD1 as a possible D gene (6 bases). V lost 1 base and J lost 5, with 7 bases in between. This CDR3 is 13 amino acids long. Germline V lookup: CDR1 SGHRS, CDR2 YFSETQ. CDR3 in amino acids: CASSLNRDNEQFF. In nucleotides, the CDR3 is TGCGCCAGCAGCTTGAACAGGGACAATGAGCAGTTCTTC.

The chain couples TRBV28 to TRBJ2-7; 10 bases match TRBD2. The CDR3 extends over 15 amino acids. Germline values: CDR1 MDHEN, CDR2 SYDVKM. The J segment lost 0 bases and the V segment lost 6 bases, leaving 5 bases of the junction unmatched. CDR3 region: CASRPSGSGSYEQYF. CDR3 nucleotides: TGTGCCAGCAGACCTAGCGGGAGTGGCTCCTACGAGCAGTACTTC.

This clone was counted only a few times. CDR3: CASSLFETTNEKLFF. CDR3 DNA: TGTGCCAGCAGCTTGTTCGAGACAACTAATGAAAAACTGTTTTTT. The J gene is TRBJ1-4, the V gene TRBV5-6; no clear D. In germline, CDR1 is SGHDT, CDR2 YYEEEE. V gave up 1 base and J gave up 0 bases, with 7 bases separating them. The CDR3 has 15 amino acids. Full variable domain (outside the CDR3, taken from reference TRBV5-6 and TRBJ1-4): DAGVTQSPTHLIKTRGQQVTLRCSPKSGHDTVSWYQQALGQGPQFIFQYYEEEERQRGNFPDRFSGHQFPNYSSELNVNALLLGDSALYLCASSLFETTNEKLFFGSGTQLSVL.

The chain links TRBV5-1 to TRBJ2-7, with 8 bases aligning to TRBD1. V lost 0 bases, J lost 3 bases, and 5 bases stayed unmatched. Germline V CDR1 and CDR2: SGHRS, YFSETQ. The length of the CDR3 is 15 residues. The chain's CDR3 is CASSLAGQALYEQYF. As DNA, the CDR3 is TGCGCCAGCAGCTTGGCGGGACAGGCTCTCTACGAGCAGTACTTC.

The CDR3 sequence: CASSPSRSTYEQYF. The CDR3 region has the DNA TGTGCCAGCAGCCCCTCGCGTTCCACCTACGAGCAGTACTTC. The chain links TRBV11-2 to TRBJ2-7; D call uncertain. CDR3 length equals 14 residues. Germline CDR1 reads SGHAT; CDR2 reads FQNNGV. The V gene lost 5 bases and the J gene lost 2 bases, with 13 bases spanning the gap.

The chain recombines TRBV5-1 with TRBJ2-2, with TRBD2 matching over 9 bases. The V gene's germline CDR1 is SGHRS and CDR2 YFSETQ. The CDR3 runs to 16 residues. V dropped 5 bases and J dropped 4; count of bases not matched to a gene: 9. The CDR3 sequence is CASSSPGLAVTGELFF. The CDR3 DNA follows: TGCGCCAGCAGTTCGCCGGGACTAGCCGTCACCGGGGAGCTGTTTTTT. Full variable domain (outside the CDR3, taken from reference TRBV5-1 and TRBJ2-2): KAGVTQTPRYLIKTRGQQVTLSCSPISGHRSVSWYQQTPGQGLQFLFEYFSETQRNKGNFPGRFSGRQFSNSRSEMNVSTLELGDSALYLCASSSPGLAVTGELFFGEGSRLTVL.

The CDR3: CASSFLAGARDTQYF. The CDR3 DNA reads TGTGCCAGCAGTTTTCTAGCGGGAGCGCGAGATACGCAGTATTTT. This chain connects TRBV28 to TRBJ2-3; the match to TRBD2 covers 10 bases. J lost 5 bases, V lost 3 bases, and 5 bases had no gene match. CDR1 MDHEN and CDR2 SYDVKM come from the germline V gene. The CDR3 contains 15 residues.

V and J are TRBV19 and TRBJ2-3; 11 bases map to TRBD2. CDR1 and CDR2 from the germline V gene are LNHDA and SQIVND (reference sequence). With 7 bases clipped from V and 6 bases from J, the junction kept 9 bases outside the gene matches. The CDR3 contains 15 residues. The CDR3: CASTQLAGDGDTQYF. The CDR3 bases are TGTGCCAGTACACAACTAGCGGGAGACGGGGATACGCAGTATTTT.

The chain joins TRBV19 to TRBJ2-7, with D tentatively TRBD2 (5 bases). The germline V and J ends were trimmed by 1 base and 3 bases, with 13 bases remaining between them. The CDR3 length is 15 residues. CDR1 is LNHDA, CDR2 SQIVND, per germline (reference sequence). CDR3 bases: TGTGCCAGTAGTATAGGTTCCCGGGAATACTACGAGCAGTACTTC. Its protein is CASSIGSREYYEQYF.

The CDR3 coding sequence is TGTGCCAGCAGCGACGGAGTCGAATTCTCTGGGGCCAACGTCCTGACTTTC. Translated: CASSDGVEFSGANVLTF. The chain has TRBV9 and TRBJ2-6, with D unresolved. Trimming took 3 bases from V and 0 from J, leaving 13 bases between them. CDR1 is SGDLS and CDR2 is YYNGEE in the germline V gene. The CDR3 has 17 amino acids.